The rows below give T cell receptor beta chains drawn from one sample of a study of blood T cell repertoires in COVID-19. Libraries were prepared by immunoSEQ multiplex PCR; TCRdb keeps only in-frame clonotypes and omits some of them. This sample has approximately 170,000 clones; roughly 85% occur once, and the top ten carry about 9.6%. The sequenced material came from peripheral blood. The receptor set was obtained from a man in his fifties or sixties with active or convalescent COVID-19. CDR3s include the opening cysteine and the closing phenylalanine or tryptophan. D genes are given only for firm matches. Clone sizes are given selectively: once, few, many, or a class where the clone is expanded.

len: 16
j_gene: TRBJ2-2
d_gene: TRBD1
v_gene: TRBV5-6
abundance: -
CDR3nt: TGTGCCAGCAGCCTGGACAGGGGAAATAAGGCCGGGGAGCTGTTTTTT
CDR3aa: CASSLDRGNKAGELFF

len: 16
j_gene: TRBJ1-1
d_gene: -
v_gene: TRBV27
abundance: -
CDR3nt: TGTGCCAGCAGTTCCTCACGTTCGGGGTTTGGCACTGAAGCTTTCTTT
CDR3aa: CASSSSRSGFGTEAFF

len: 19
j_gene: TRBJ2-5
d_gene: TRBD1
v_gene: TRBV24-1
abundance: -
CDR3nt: TGTGCCACCAGTGACGCCTCGTCCGGGACAGGGTCCCTTCAAGAGACCCAGTACTTC
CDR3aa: CATSDASSGTGSLQETQYF

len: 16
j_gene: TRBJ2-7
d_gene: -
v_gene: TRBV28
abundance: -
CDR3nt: TGTGCCAGCAGTTTACCCTGGACAAACCTCAACTACGAGCAGTACTTC
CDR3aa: CASSLPWTNLNYEQYF

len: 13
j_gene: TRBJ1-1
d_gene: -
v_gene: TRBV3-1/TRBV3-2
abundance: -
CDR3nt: TGTGCCAGCACTCGAGGGAGGAACACTGAAGCTTTCTTT
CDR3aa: CASTRGRNTEAFF

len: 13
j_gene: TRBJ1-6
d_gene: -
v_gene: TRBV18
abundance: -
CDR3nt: TGTGCCAGCTCACCAGGGGCGAATAGCCCCCTCCACTTT
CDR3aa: CASSPGANSPLHF

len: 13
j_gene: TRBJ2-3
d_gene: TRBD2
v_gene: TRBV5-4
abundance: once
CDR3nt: TGTGCCAGCAGCGGGAGCGGGGAAGATACGCAGTATTTT
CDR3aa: CASSGSGEDTQYF

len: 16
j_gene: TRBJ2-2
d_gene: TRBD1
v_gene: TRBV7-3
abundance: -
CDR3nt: TGTGCCAGCAGCTTGGGACAGGGGGCGTCCACCGGGGAGCTGTTTTTT
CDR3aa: CASSLGQGASTGELFF

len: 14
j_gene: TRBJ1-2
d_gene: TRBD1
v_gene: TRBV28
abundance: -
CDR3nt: TGTGCCAGCAGCACGACAGGGGGAGGGTATGGCTACACCTTC
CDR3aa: CASSTTGGGYGYTF

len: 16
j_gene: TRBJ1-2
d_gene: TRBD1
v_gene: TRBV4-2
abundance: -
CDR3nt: TGTGCCAGCAGCCGGACCACAGGGGGCAAGGACTATGGCTACACCTTC
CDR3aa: CASSRTTGGKDYGYTF

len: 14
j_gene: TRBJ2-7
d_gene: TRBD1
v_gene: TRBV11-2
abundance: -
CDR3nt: TGTGCCAGCAGCCCCTGGACAGGGGCGAACGAGCAGTACTTC
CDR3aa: CASSPWTGANEQYF

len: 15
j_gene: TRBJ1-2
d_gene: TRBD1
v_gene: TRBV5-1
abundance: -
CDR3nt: TGCGCCAGCAGCTCCTCCGGGACAGCCCTCTATGGCTACACCTTC
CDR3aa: CASSSSGTALYGYTF

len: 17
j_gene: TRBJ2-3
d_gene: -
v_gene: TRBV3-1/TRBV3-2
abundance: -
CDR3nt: TGTGCCAGCAGCCAGGATACCGGGACTCTAATCACAGATACGCAGTATTTT
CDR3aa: CASSQDTGTLITDTQYF

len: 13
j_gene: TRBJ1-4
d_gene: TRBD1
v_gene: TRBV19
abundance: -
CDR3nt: TGTGCCAGTAGTATACGGGACAGGACGAACCTGTTTTTT
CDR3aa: CASSIRDRTNLFF

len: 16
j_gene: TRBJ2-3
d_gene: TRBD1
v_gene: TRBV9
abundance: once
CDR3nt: TGTGCCAGCAGCGTTACAGGGGGCTTTGGTACAGATACGCAGTATTTT
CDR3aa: CASSVTGGFGTDTQYF

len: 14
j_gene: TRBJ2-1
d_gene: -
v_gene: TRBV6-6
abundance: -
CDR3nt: TGTGCCAGCAGTCGGGACTCGGCAAGCGATGAGCAGTTCTTC
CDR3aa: CASSRDSASDEQFF

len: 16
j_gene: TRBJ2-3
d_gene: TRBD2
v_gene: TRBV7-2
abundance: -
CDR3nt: TGTGCCAGCAGCATAAGCGGGGGACCGAGCACAGATACGCAGTATTTT
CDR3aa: CASSISGGPSTDTQYF

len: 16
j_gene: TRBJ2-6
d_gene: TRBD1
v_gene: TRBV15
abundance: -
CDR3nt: TGTGCCACCAGCAGGGGAGACAGGGTCGGGGCCAACGTCCTGACTTTC
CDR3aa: CATSRGDRVGANVLTF

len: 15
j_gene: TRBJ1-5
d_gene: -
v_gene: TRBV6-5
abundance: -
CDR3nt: TGTGCCAGCAGTTCCGCGCTAAGTGGCAATCAGCCCCAGCATTTT
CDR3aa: CASSSALSGNQPQHF

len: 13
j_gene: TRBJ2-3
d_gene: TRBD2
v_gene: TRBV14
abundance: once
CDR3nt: TGTGCCAGCAGCCAAGATCTAGCGGGGACGCAGTATTTT
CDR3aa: CASSQDLAGTQYF

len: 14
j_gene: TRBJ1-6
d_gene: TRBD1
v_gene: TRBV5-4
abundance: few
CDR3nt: TGTGCCAGCAGAACAGGGGGCTATAATTCACCCCTCCACTTT
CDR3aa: CASRTGGYNSPLHF

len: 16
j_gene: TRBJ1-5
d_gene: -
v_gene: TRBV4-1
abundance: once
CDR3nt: TGCGCCAGCAGTGATAGTAAGGGACATAGCAATCAGCCCCAGCATTTT
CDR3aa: CASSDSKGHSNQPQHF

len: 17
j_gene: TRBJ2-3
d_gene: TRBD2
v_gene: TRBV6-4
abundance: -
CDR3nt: TGTGCCAGCAGTGAACTAGCGCCGTACCCTAGCACAGATACGCAGTATTTT
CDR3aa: CASSELAPYPSTDTQYF

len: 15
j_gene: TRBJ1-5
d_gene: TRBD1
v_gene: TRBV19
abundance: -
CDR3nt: TGTGCCAGTAGTATCGGACAGGGAATAGGTCAGCCCCAGCATTTT
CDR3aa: CASSIGQGIGQPQHF

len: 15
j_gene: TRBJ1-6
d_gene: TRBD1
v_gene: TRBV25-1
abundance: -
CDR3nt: TGTGCCAGCAGCCTCCGGGACAGGGACGATTCACCCCTCCACTTT
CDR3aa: CASSLRDRDDSPLHF

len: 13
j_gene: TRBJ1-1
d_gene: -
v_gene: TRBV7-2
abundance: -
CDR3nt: TGTGCCAGCAGCTTACAGGGCGGCACTGAAGCTTTCTTT
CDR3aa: CASSLQGGTEAFF

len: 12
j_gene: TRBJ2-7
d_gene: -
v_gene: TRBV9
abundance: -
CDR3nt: TGTGCCAGCAGCCCACAGGGAAGCGAGCAGTACTTC
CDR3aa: CASSPQGSEQYF